This passage covers 28 T cell receptor beta chains from one sample sequenced in a study of OX40 agonist ivuxolimab in advanced cancers. The data were produced by immunoSEQ multiplex PCR, yet TCRdb's version contains in-frame clones alone and is incomplete. This table has roughly 60,000 clones, around 81% appearing once. The source was CD4+ or CD8+ T cells sorted from blood, collected in a trial of the OX40 agonist ivuxolimab. These receptors were collected from an adult with an advanced solid tumor such as melanoma, head and neck, liver or kidney cancer.

The chain uses TRBV19 and TRBJ2-5; TRBD1 matches 11 bases. V shed 6 bases, J shed 5 bases, and the junction held 8 bases outside the gene matches. CDR1 is LNHDA and CDR2 is SQIVND in the germline V gene (reference sequence). This CDR3 has 15 amino acids. CDR3 loop: CASSTAGTGGETQYF. For the CDR3, the DNA is TGTGCCAGTAGCACGGCGGGGACAGGGGGGGAGACCCAGTACTTC.

The chain combines TRBV5-1 with TRBJ2-1; 9 bases match TRBD2. Per the germline V gene, CDR1 is SGHRS and CDR2 is YFSETQ. V shed 4 bases and J 9 bases; nucleotides not matched to a gene: 8. The CDR3 sequence is 14 residues long. The CDR3 sequence: CASSASGMMGEQFF. The CDR3 nucleotides are TGCGCCAGCAGCGCTAGCGGGATGATGGGTGAGCAGTTCTTC.

The J gene is TRBJ1-2, the V gene TRBV5-1; D call uncertain. The CDR3 is 14 amino acids. V gave up 1 base and J gave up 7 bases, with 14 bases separating them. CDR1 and CDR2 (germline): SGHRS, YFSETQ. The chain's CDR3 is CASSLSGPSVGYTF. The CDR3 coding sequence is TGCGCCAGCAGCTTGTCAGGCCCGTCAGTTGGCTACACCTTC.

This rearrangement joins TRBV28 to TRBJ2-7; no firm D call. CDR3 size: 11 residues. V lost 4 bases and J 5 bases, leaving 6 bases between the germline ends. Germline V gene data show CDR1 as MDHEN and CDR2 as SYDVKM. The CDR3 nucleotides read TGTGCCAGCAGTTCAATAAACGAGCAGTACTTC. Translating it yields CASSSINEQYF.

The chain combines TRBV7-9 with TRBJ2-3, with TRBD2 matching 7 bases. Germline CDR1 is SEHNR and CDR2 is FQNEAQ (reference sequence). The ends lost 5 bases at V and 10 bases at J; junction bases unmatched: 12. The CDR3 length is 14 residues. CDR3 coding DNA: TGTGCCAGCAGCCCGCGGGAGAGCGTGTGGGCGCAGTATTTT. Its translation is CASSPRESVWAQYF.

The CDR3 protein is CASSLDRGHTGELFF. The CDR3 bases are TGTGCCAGCAGCTTAGACAGGGGGCACACCGGGGAGCTGTTTTTT. This sequence joins TRBV7-8 and TRBJ2-2; the match to TRBD1 covers 9 bases. Trimming at V came to 1 base and at J to 3 bases, leaving 0 bases not matched to a gene. This CDR3 comprises 15 residues. CDR1 is SGHVS and CDR2 is FQNEAQ in the germline V gene.

The rearrangement joins TRBV4-3 to TRBJ1-3; D not certain. V dropped 3 bases and J dropped 0 bases, with 9 bases sitting between them. From germline, CDR1 is LGHNA and CDR2 YSLEER. This CDR3 comprises 15 residues. The CDR3 spells CASSQGLGSGNTIYF. The CDR3 DNA is TGCGCCAGCAGCCAGGGTCTTGGCTCTGGAAACACCATATATTTT.

This clone was observed a handful of times. The V and J genes are TRBV7-2 and TRBJ2-2; 7 nucleotides match TRBD2. Looked up from germline, CDR1 is SGHTA and CDR2 is FQGNSA. Trimming took 2 bases from V and 5 from J; bases not matched to a gene: 5. The CDR3 is 15 residues long. The CDR3, as DNA: TGTGCCAGCAGCTTAAATGGCGGGAGAACCGGGGAGCTGTTTTTT. This sequence encodes CASSLNGGRTGELFF. The full variable domain, with the rest looked up from reference TRBV7-2 and TRBJ2-2, is GAGVSQSPSNKVTEKGKDVELRCDPISGHTALYWYRQSLGQGLEFLIYFQGNSAPDKSGLPSDRFSAERTGGSVSTLTIQRTQQEDSAVYLCASSLNGGRTGELFFGEGSRLTVL.

The genes are TRBV5-8 and TRBJ2-7; D might be TRBD1 (5 bases). Germline V gives CDR1 SGHTS, CDR2 YDEGEE. V was trimmed by 3 bases and J by 6 bases, leaving 13 bases between them. The CDR3 runs 13 residues. CDR3 sequence reads: CASSSRAAFEQYF. In DNA, the CDR3 is TGTGCCAGCAGCTCCAGGGCCGCCTTCGAGCAGTACTTC.

This clone was found once. The chain couples TRBV2 to TRBJ1-4, with D possibly being TRBD1 (5 bases). The germline CDR1 and CDR2 sequences are SNHLY and FYNNEI. This CDR3 spans 15 amino acids. Trimming removed 2 bases at V and 7 bases at J, with 14 bases between. CDR3 DNA: TGTGCCAGCAGTGAAAGTGAGGGGACGCGTGAAAAACTGTTTTTT. Translating it yields CASSESEGTREKLFF.

This chain links TRBV7-2 with TRBJ2-7; D is ambiguous. Trimming stripped 6 bases from V and 0 bases from J, with 12 bases between. The germline V gene has CDR1 SGHTA and CDR2 FQGNSA. The CDR3 contains 14 residues. The CDR3: CASSRTSNSYEQYF. The CDR3 nucleotides are TGTGCCAGCAGTCGGACGTCAAACTCCTACGAGCAGTACTTC. Full variable domain (remainder filled in from reference TRBV7-2 and TRBJ2-7): GAGVSQSPSNKVTEKGKDVELRCDPISGHTALYWYRQSLGQGLEFLIYFQGNSAPDKSGLPSDRFSAERTGGSVSTLTIQRTQQEDSAVYLCASSRTSNSYEQYFGPGTRLTVT.

The chain joins TRBV7-6 to TRBJ2-1; 7 positions agree with TRBD2. Germline V gene data show CDR1 as SGHVS and CDR2 as FNYEAQ. The CDR3 covers 12 residues. V gave up 5 bases and J gave up 7 bases; unmatched junction bases: 2. The CDR3 reads CASSMGLNEQFF. CDR3 in DNA: TGTGCCAGCAGCATGGGACTAAATGAGCAGTTCTTC. Drawing the rest from reference TRBV7-6 and TRBJ2-1, the complete variable domain is GAGVSQSPRYKVTKRGQDVALRCDPISGHVSLYWYRQALGQGPEFLTYFNYEAQQDKSGLPNDRFSAERPEGSISTLTIQRTEQRDSAMYRCASSMGLNEQFFGPGTRLTVL.

This clone was recorded only once. This chain links TRBV5-1 with TRBJ1-5; D not certain. The CDR3 sequence is 14 residues long. V lost 4 bases, J lost 5 bases, and 13 bases lay in between. The germline V gene has CDR1 SGHRS and CDR2 YFSETQ. The CDR3 protein is CASSQTPVDQPQHF. CDR3 DNA: TGCGCCAGCAGCCAGACCCCGGTGGATCAGCCCCAGCATTTT.

V and J are TRBV6-6 and TRBJ2-2; D assignment may be TRBD1 or TRBD2 (6 bases each). The CDR3 has 16 residues. Germline assignment: CDR1 MNHNY and CDR2 SVGAGI (reference sequence). Trimming took 8 bases from V and 6 from J, leaving 22 bases between them. CDR3 loop: CASYPHGGRESGELFF. Here the CDR3 DNA reads TGTGCCAGCTACCCCCACGGGGGCAGGGAATCCGGGGAGCTGTTTTTT.

The chain couples TRBV11-2 to TRBJ2-5, with a weak D call TRBD1 (6 bases). V lost 4 bases and J lost 0, with 12 bases in between. CDR3 length: 15 residues. Germline CDR1 and CDR2: SGHAT and FQNNGV. CDR3 bases: TGTGCCAGCAGCTACCTGACAGGCTACCAAGAGACCCAGTACTTC. Its protein is CASSYLTGYQETQYF.

This chain uses TRBV7-2 with TRBJ2-7, with D perhaps given as TRBD1 or TRBD2 (5 bases each). V was cut by 1 base and J by 7 bases, with 8 bases left in between. The CDR3 is 12 amino acids. Germline values: CDR1 SGHTA, CDR2 FQGNSA. The CDR3 region is CASSLGDGEQYF. The CDR3 nucleotides are TGTGCCAGCAGCTTAGGGGACGGGGAGCAGTACTTC.

The CDR3 DNA reads as TGCGCCAGCAGCTTGGGGGTTGGCGGGAGCTCCTACAATGAGCAGTTCTTC. Its protein is CASSLGVGGSSYNEQFF. J is TRBJ2-1 and V is TRBV5-1, with 7 bases lining up with TRBD2. The J segment lost 0 bases and the V segment lost 0 bases, leaving 6 bases of the junction unmatched. Germline V gene data show CDR1 as SGHRS and CDR2 as YFSETQ. The CDR3 is 17 amino acids. Combining the CDR3 with reference TRBV5-1 and TRBJ2-1 gives the whole variable domain KAGVTQTPRYLIKTRGQQVTLSCSPISGHRSVSWYQQTPGQGLQFLFEYFSETQRNKGNFPGRFSGRQFSNSRSEMNVSTLELGDSALYLCASSLGVGGSSYNEQFFGPGTRLTVL.

The chain joins TRBV5-1 to TRBJ2-3; 11 bases line up with TRBD2. This CDR3 region has 17 residues. The junction had 13 bases not matched to a gene; V was cut back by 8 bases and J by 2 bases. Germline CDR1 and CDR2: SGHRS and YFSETQ. The CDR3 nucleotides are TGCGCCAGTGAGGAACTAGCGGGAGCAAGCCCCACAGATACGCAGTATTTT. Translation gives CASEELAGASPTDTQYF.

The gene calls are TRBV5-1 and TRBJ2-3, with a tentative D call TRBD2 (5 bases). This CDR3 is built from 15 residues. Trimming stripped 4 bases from V and 6 bases from J, with 18 bases between. Per germline, CDR1 SGHRS and CDR2 YFSETQ. This CDR3 reads CASSKRALPGDTQYF. CDR3 DNA: TGCGCCAGCAGCAAGAGGGCCCTTCCCGGGGATACGCAGTATTTT.

The genes are TRBV28 and TRBJ2-2; no clear D gene. Trimming left V 5 bases short and J 7 bases short, with 20 bases between. The germline gives CDR1 MDHEN, CDR2 SYDVKM. The CDR3 is 16 residues long. The chain's CDR3 is CASSPLSGNWDGELFF. The CDR3 DNA is TGTGCCAGCAGTCCCCTATCGGGCAACTGGGACGGGGAGCTGTTTTTT.

V gene TRBV28 combines with J gene TRBJ1-2, with TRBD1 as a possible D gene (5 bases). Germline V gene data show CDR1 as MDHEN and CDR2 as SYDVKM. Between the trimmed V and J ends, which lost 3 bases and 5 bases, there was a span of 13 bases. The CDR3 is made up of 14 amino acids. The CDR3 sequence: CASSLGQRFYGYTF. The CDR3 bases are TGTGCCAGCAGTTTGGGGCAGCGATTTTATGGCTACACCTTC.

The gene calls are TRBV5-1 and TRBJ2-7, with 7 positions matching TRBD1. CDR3 length: 15 amino acids. The ends lost 3 bases at V and 6 bases at J; junction bases unmatched: 12. CDR1 and CDR2 (germline): SGHRS, YFSETQ. The CDR3 loop reads CASSSFMTGKSEQYF. The CDR3 nucleotides read TGCGCCAGCAGCTCCTTTATGACAGGGAAAAGCGAGCAGTACTTC. The full variable domain, with the rest looked up from reference TRBV5-1 and TRBJ2-7, is KAGVTQTPRYLIKTRGQQVTLSCSPISGHRSVSWYQQTPGQGLQFLFEYFSETQRNKGNFPGRFSGRQFSNSRSEMNVSTLELGDSALYLCASSSFMTGKSEQYFGPGTRLTVT.

This chain links TRBV7-2 with TRBJ2-3, with 13 bases fitting TRBD2. The V and J ends lost 6 bases and 7 bases, in that order; junction bases with no gene match: 10. The germline V gene has CDR1 SGHTA and CDR2 FQGNSA. The CDR3 spans 16 residues. CDR3 sequence (DNA): TGTGCCAGCAGGCCCGGGACTAGCGGGGAGAGATATACGCAGTATTTT. Protein product: CASRPGTSGERYTQYF. Variable domain in full (rest from reference TRBV7-2 and TRBJ2-3): GAGVSQSPSNKVTEKGKDVELRCDPISGHTALYWYRQSLGQGLEFLIYFQGNSAPDKSGLPSDRFSAERTGGSVSTLTIQRTQQEDSAVYLCASRPGTSGERYTQYFGPGTRLTVL.

DNA for the CDR3: TGTGCCAGCAGCTTAGGGACAGAAACTAGCACAGATACGCAGTATTTT. Protein sequence: CASSLGTETSTDTQYF. The chain joins TRBV7-9 to TRBJ2-3, with a tentative D call TRBD1 (6 bases). The V end was cut by 1 base, the J end by 0 bases, with 11 bases between. CDR1 and CDR2 from the germline V gene are SEHNR and FQNEAQ (reference sequence). The length of the CDR3 is 16 residues.

This chain joins TRBV11-2 and TRBJ2-1, with no clear D. Germline V CDR1 and CDR2: SGHAT, FQNNGV. V was clipped by 2 bases and J by 12 bases, with 8 bases between them. The CDR3 has 11 amino acids. CDR3 residues: CASSLREAQFF. As DNA, the CDR3 is TGTGCCAGCAGCTTACGAGAGGCGCAGTTCTTC.

The chain has TRBV11-2 and TRBJ2-1; TRBD1 matches 10 bases. The CDR3 loop spans 15 amino acids. The junction had 7 bases not matched to a gene; V was cut back by 4 bases and J by 7 bases. Per germline, CDR1 SGHAT and CDR2 FQNNGV. Here the CDR3 reads CASSSGTGEGNEQFF. The DNA for the CDR3 is TGTGCCAGCAGCTCAGGGACAGGGGAGGGGAATGAGCAGTTCTTC.

J is TRBJ2-7 and V is TRBV10-3; 9 nucleotides align to TRBD1. Germline V lookup: CDR1 ENHRY, CDR2 SYGVKD. The V and J ends lost 3 bases and 6 bases, in that order; junction bases with no gene match: 3. The CDR3 has 13 residues. In DNA form, the CDR3 reads TGTGCCATCAGTGAATACAGGGGGCTCGAGCAGTACTTC. Translating it yields CAISEYRGLEQYF.

The chain is built from TRBV5-4 and TRBJ2-7, with 15 bases aligning to TRBD2. Germline lookup yields CDR1 SGHNT and CDR2 YYREEE (reference sequence). Trimming cost V 4 bases and J 5 bases; bases outside gene matches: 7. The CDR3 covers 16 residues. The chain's CDR3 is CASSTGLAGGPHEQYF. The CDR3 DNA reads TGTGCCAGCAGCACCGGACTAGCGGGAGGGCCCCACGAGCAGTACTTC.